These 31 T cell receptor beta chains were sequenced from one sample in a study of blood T cell repertoires in COVID-19. Using immunoSEQ multiplex PCR, the repertoire was profiled, and TCRdb retains in-frame clones only, with some absent. Of about 49,000 clones in the sample, around 81% are singletons; the top ten hold approximately 20%. The sequenced material came from peripheral blood. Every receptor here comes from a woman older than 75 with COVID-19, enrolled during active disease.

V usage is TRBV2 and J usage is TRBJ1-3, with D possibly TRBD1 on 5 matching bases. The length of the CDR3 is 15 residues. Trimming removed 3 bases from V and 5 bases from J, with 14 bases in between. Looked up from germline, CDR1 is SNHLY and CDR2 is FYNNEI. The CDR3 is CASSEDTSSRNTIYF. CDR3 DNA sequence: TGTGCCAGCAGTGAGGACACATCAAGTAGAAACACCATATATTTT.

The genes are TRBV5-1 and TRBJ2-7; 9 bases fit TRBD2. Per germline, CDR1 SGHRS and CDR2 YFSETQ. The V and J ends lost 3 bases and 9 bases, in that order; junction bases with no gene match: 16. There are 16 residues in the CDR3. The CDR3 loop reads CASSSGFTSGPVGQYF. The CDR3 DNA reads as TGCGCCAGCAGCTCAGGTTTTACTAGCGGGCCGGTTGGGCAGTACTTC.

DNA of the CDR3: TGTGCCAGCAGTTTATCAATAGCGGGAACAACCTACGAGCAGTACTTC. Its protein is CASSLSIAGTTYEQYF. The V and J genes are TRBV27 and TRBJ2-7; TRBD2 agrees at 8 bases. CDR3 length: 16 residues. Per the germline V gene, CDR1 is MNHEY and CDR2 is SMNVEV (reference sequence). The V segment lost 0 bases and the J segment 2 bases; nucleotides outside the gene matches: 6.

The V and J genes are TRBV18 and TRBJ1-2; no clear D. The length of the CDR3 is 15 residues. Germline V gene data show CDR1 as KGHSH and CDR2 as LQKENI. Between the trimmed V and J ends, which lost 3 bases and 0 bases, there was a span of 11 bases. Written as DNA, the CDR3 is TGTGCCAGCTCACCGGGTGGGCTCCCTAACTATGGCTACACCTTC. Translation: CASSPGGLPNYGYTF.

The chain is built from TRBV18 and TRBJ2-2; the D gene is possibly TRBD1 (5 bases). The V end was cut by 2 bases, the J end by 5 bases, with 9 bases between. Germline V gives CDR1 KGHSH, CDR2 LQKENI. The CDR3 has 14 amino acids. In nucleotides, the CDR3 is TGTGCCAGCTCACCAAGGGGCCCAACCGGGGAGCTGTTTTTT. It specifies CASSPRGPTGELFF.

This clone has a single count. This rearrangement joins TRBV2 to TRBJ1-2; unclear D gene. Germline V gene sequence: CDR1 SNHLY, CDR2 FYNNEI. CDR3 length: 14 residues. V was trimmed by 1 base and J by 3 bases, leaving 9 bases between them. In DNA, the CDR3 is TGTGCCAGCAGTGAAGATTACAGCCACTATGGCTACACCTTC. It encodes CASSEDYSHYGYTF.

The chain recombines TRBV11-2 with TRBJ2-3; 15 nucleotides align to TRBD2. J gave up 7 bases and V 0 bases, and 2 bases lay outside the gene matches. Per germline, CDR1 SGHAT and CDR2 FQNNGV. The CDR3 spans 16 residues. CDR3 nucleotide sequence: TGTGCCAGCAGCTTAGACGGGACTAGCGGGAGGAATACGCAGTATTTT. Translation gives CASSLDGTSGRNTQYF.

The count of this clone is one. The chain combines TRBV4-1 with TRBJ2-1, with TRBD2 matching 11 bases. In germline, CDR1 is MGHRA, CDR2 YSYEKL. V lost 4 bases to trimming and J lost 2 bases; unmatched junction nucleotides: 4. CDR3 length: 16 residues. CDR3 coding DNA: TGCGCCAGCAGCCTCGTGACTAGCGGGACCTACAATGAGCAGTTCTTC. Translated: CASSLVTSGTYNEQFF.

The chain uses TRBV28 and TRBJ2-5, with D tentatively TRBD1 (5 bases). Germline CDR1 is MDHEN and CDR2 is SYDVKM. V was clipped by 7 bases and J by 4 bases, with 10 bases between them. The CDR3 covers 12 residues. As DNA, the CDR3 is TGTGCCAGCACAGGGATGAGAGAGACCCAGTACTTC. Translated, it gives CASTGMRETQYF.

This chain connects TRBV11-1 to TRBJ2-2, with D hard to call. The CDR3 totals 13 residues. In germline, CDR1 is SGHAT, CDR2 FQDESV (reference sequence). The V end lost 6 bases, the J end lost 7 bases, and 12 bases lay between the germline ends. The CDR3 loop is CASRTTTIGELFF. As DNA, the CDR3 is TGTGCCAGCAGAACTACTACCATCGGGGAGCTGTTTTTT.

The V call is TRBV7-9, the J call TRBJ1-1; D may be TRBD1 (5 bases). This CDR3 region has 17 residues. V was clipped by 5 bases and J by 6 bases, with 25 bases between them. Germline V lookup: CDR1 SEHNR, CDR2 FQNEAQ (reference sequence). The CDR3 nucleotides are TGTGCCAGCAGCCCGCGCCTCCCGGCAGGGCTAAGAGCTGAAGCTTTCTTT. Its translation: CASSPRLPAGLRAEAFF.

The chain is built from TRBV19 and TRBJ2-1, with D possibly being TRBD2 (5 bases). Trimming cost V 8 bases and J 0 bases, with 14 bases left between them. The CDR3 consists of 15 residues. Germline assignment: CDR1 LNHDA and CDR2 SQIVND (reference sequence). CDR3 protein: CASVSGSSSYNEQFF. In DNA, the CDR3 is TGTGCCAGTGTAAGCGGCTCGAGCTCCTACAATGAGCAGTTCTTC.

CDR3 loop: CSARAGGTQYF. The CDR3 DNA sequence: TGCAGTGCTAGGGCTGGGGGGACGCAGTATTTT. This chain links TRBV20-1 with TRBJ2-3; possibly TRBD2 for D (6 bases). The CDR3 has 11 residues. Germline V gene data show CDR1 as DFQATT and CDR2 as SNEGSKA (reference sequence). Between the trimmed V and J ends, which lost 3 bases and 9 bases, there was a span of 10 bases.

J is TRBJ2-7 and V is TRBV18; no reliable D call. Looked up from germline, CDR1 is KGHSH and CDR2 is LQKENI. The CDR3 runs 16 residues. The V end lost 5 bases, the J end lost 3 bases, and 20 bases lay between the germline ends. CDR3 sequence reads: CASSFTSNPLVYEQYF. The CDR3 coding sequence is TGTGCCAGCTCATTTACGTCTAACCCCCTTGTCTACGAGCAGTACTTC.

The rearrangement uses TRBV5-6 and TRBJ1-5, with D possibly TRBD1 on 6 matching bases. The germline V and J ends were trimmed by 3 bases and 0 bases, with 10 bases remaining between them. Germline V gene data show CDR1 as SGHDT and CDR2 as YYEEEE. The CDR3 runs to 15 residues. CDR3 amino acids: CASSSWGLSNQPQHF. The CDR3 nucleotides are TGTGCCAGCAGCTCTTGGGGGCTTAGCAATCAGCCCCAGCATTTT.

This clone occurred many times. CDR3 DNA: TGTGCCAGCAGGGGGGAGGGCTTCTCTGGAAACACCATATATTTT. This translates into CASRGEGFSGNTIYF. The rearrangement uses TRBV7-9 and TRBJ1-3; D may be TRBD1 (5 bases). Trimming cost V 6 bases and J 0 bases, with 12 bases left between them. The CDR3 length is 15 residues. Germline CDR1 reads SEHNR; CDR2 reads FQNEAQ (reference sequence).

This sequence joins TRBV7-9 and TRBJ2-3; 11 bases are a match to TRBD2. The CDR3 has 18 amino acids. After removal of 5 bases from V and 0 bases from J, the junction contained 10 bases not matched to a gene. Germline loops: CDR1 SEHNR, CDR2 FQNEAQ (reference sequence). The CDR3 DNA is TGTGCCAGCAGCCCCCGGGGGACTAGCGGAACTAGCACAGATACGCAGTATTTT. This translates into CASSPRGTSGTSTDTQYF.

The CDR3 here is CASSSRDRSGYTF. The CDR3 DNA sequence: TGTGCCAGTAGTTCCCGGGACAGGAGTGGCTACACCTTC. The chain recombines TRBV19 with TRBJ1-2, with 8 bases that match TRBD1. The CDR3 contains 13 residues. Per germline, CDR1 LNHDA and CDR2 SQIVND (reference sequence). The junction had 6 bases not matched to a gene; V was cut back by 5 bases and J by 7 bases.

This rearrangement joins TRBV6-2 or TRBV6-3 to TRBJ1-4; maybe TRBD1 (5 bases). Trimming removed 2 bases from V and 10 bases from J, with 8 bases in between. The CDR3 spans 12 residues. CDR1 and CDR2 from the germline V gene are MNHEY and SVGEGT. The DNA for the CDR3 is TGTGCCAGCAGTTACAAGCAGGGAAAACTGTTTTTT. Its translation is CASSYKQGKLFF.

This clone has more than one count but fewer than ten. This chain joins TRBV5-1 and TRBJ2-3; D might be TRBD2 (6 bases). V gave up 0 bases and J gave up 0 bases, with 11 bases separating them. This CDR3 contains 16 residues. Germline V CDR1 and CDR2: SGHRS, YFSETQ. The CDR3 loop reads CASSLEGGKSTDTQYF. Here the CDR3 DNA reads TGCGCCAGCAGCTTGGAGGGCGGGAAAAGCACAGATACGCAGTATTTT.

The rearrangement joins TRBV11-2 to TRBJ2-5, with 10 bases fitting TRBD2. The J segment lost 4 bases and the V segment lost 5 bases, leaving 16 bases of the junction unmatched. The CDR3 totals 18 residues. Germline CDR1 SGHAT, CDR2 FQNNGV. CDR3 nucleotide sequence: TGTGCCAGCAGCCCTACTCGGACTAGCGGTCCTAGGGGAGAGACCCAGTACTTC. It is translated as CASSPTRTSGPRGETQYF.

This clone was seen just once. This chain connects TRBV5-1 to TRBJ2-6; D is perhaps TRBD1 (5 bases). Germline assignment: CDR1 SGHRS and CDR2 YFSETQ. The CDR3 sequence is 17 residues long. Between the trimmed V and J ends, which lost 4 bases and 0 bases, there was a span of 14 bases. The CDR3 region is CASSGSPQGSGANVLTF. The CDR3 nucleotides are TGCGCCAGCAGCGGATCACCTCAGGGCTCTGGGGCCAACGTCCTGACTTTC. Full variable domain (outside the CDR3, taken from reference TRBV5-1 and TRBJ2-6): KAGVTQTPRYLIKTRGQQVTLSCSPISGHRSVSWYQQTPGQGLQFLFEYFSETQRNKGNFPGRFSGRQFSNSRSEMNVSTLELGDSALYLCASSGSPQGSGANVLTFGAGSRLTVL.

V usage is TRBV6-1 and J usage is TRBJ1-1; 8 positions match TRBD1. The CDR3 totals 16 residues. The germline V gene has CDR1 MNHNS and CDR2 SASEGT. The V and J ends lost 4 bases and 2 bases, in that order; junction bases with no gene match: 9. The CDR3 spells CASSAPRTGTNTEAFF. The CDR3 region has the DNA TGTGCCAGCAGTGCCCCCCGGACAGGGACCAACACTGAAGCTTTCTTT.

This clone was picked up one time. The chain links TRBV7-8 to TRBJ1-3; D call uncertain. The germline V gene encodes CDR1 SGHVS and CDR2 FQNEAQ. This CDR3 has 14 amino acids. V was clipped by 5 bases and J by 6 bases, with 14 bases between them. The CDR3 loop reads CASSLKRAENTIYF. CDR3 coding DNA: TGTGCCAGCAGCCTCAAGAGGGCCGAAAACACCATATATTTT.

The J gene is TRBJ2-3, the V gene TRBV12-3 or TRBV12-4, with D unresolved. CDR3 length: 13 amino acids. Trimming pared 6 bases from V and 2 bases from J, leaving 9 bases between. The DNA for the CDR3 is TGTGCCAGCAGGAAGCTAAACACAGATACGCAGTATTTT. Amino acids: CASRKLNTDTQYF.

The sample holds a few counts of this clone. V usage is TRBV25-1 and J usage is TRBJ2-7; TRBD1 is a possible D gene (5 bases). The germline V gene has CDR1 MGHDK and CDR2 SYGVNS. This CDR3 is 13 amino acids long. Between the trimmed V and J ends, which lost 3 bases and 5 bases, there was a span of 11 bases. The CDR3 region is CASSDGAHHEQYF. The CDR3 DNA reads as TGTGCCAGCAGTGATGGGGCCCACCACGAGCAGTACTTC.

The chain is built from TRBV6-1 and TRBJ1-6; D uncertain. Deletions cut 0 bases from V and 9 bases from J, with 9 bases between. Germline V lookup: CDR1 MNHNS, CDR2 SASEGT. This CDR3 is 14 amino acids long. As DNA, the CDR3 is TGTGCCAGCAGTGAAGCGACAAGGCGTTCACCCCTCCACTTT. It specifies CASSEATRRSPLHF.

The rearrangement links TRBV5-1 to TRBJ1-4; D gene unclear. The V and J ends lost 1 base and 6 bases respectively, with 16 bases between them. This CDR3 has 16 residues. CDR1 is SGHRS and CDR2 is YFSETQ in the germline V gene. The CDR3: CASSLSMGRSYEKLFF. CDR3 DNA: TGCGCCAGCAGCTTGAGTATGGGCAGATCATATGAAAAACTGTTTTTT.

The CDR3 bases are TGTGCCAGCAGCAAATCTAGCGGGAGCAATGAGCAGTTCTTC. It translates to CASSKSSGSNEQFF. The rearrangement links TRBV9 to TRBJ2-1; 10 nucleotides line up with TRBD2. The V and J ends lost 4 bases and 6 bases, in that order; junction bases with no gene match: 4. The CDR3 spans 14 residues. Germline V CDR1 and CDR2: SGDLS, YYNGEE.

V usage is TRBV28 and J usage is TRBJ1-2, with D perhaps matching TRBD1 (6 bases). Germline CDR1 reads MDHEN; CDR2 reads SYDVKM. There are 14 residues in the CDR3. V lost 3 bases, J lost 6 bases, and 14 bases lay in between. CDR3 residues: CASSFNQGYDGYTF. The CDR3 DNA is TGTGCCAGCAGTTTTAATCAGGGGTATGATGGCTACACCTTC.

The chain links TRBV2 to TRBJ2-1; possible D gene TRBD2, 6 bases. This CDR3 is 15 amino acids long. V dropped 7 bases and J dropped 2 bases, with 15 bases sitting between them. Germline-derived CDR1 and CDR2 are SNHLY and FYNNEI. CDR3 sequence (DNA): TGTGCCAGCACCCTGACTAGAGATGCCTACAATGAGCAGTTCTTC. It translates to CASTLTRDAYNEQFF.